These 16 T cell receptor beta chains were all obtained from the same sample, sequenced in a study of post-analysis software for immune sequencing data. The antigens of these receptors remain unknown. Researchers reported that TCR beta cDNA libraries carried unique molecular identifiers. TCRdb processed the PCR reads anew with MiXCR; each CDR3 protein has one entry. The data contain 400,000 to 500,000 distinct CDR3 sequences, 30% to 40% of them singletons. Notes on the study in general: TRBV segments more frequent in patients than in controls numbered roughly 5 and included TRBV5-6, TRBV5-1 and TRBV20-1.

The source material was blood. These receptors were collected from a girl aged 2-10 years with multiple sclerosis.

The rearrangement links TRBV6-1 to TRBJ2-1; 8 bases are shared with TRBD1. The length of the CDR3 is 15 residues. V dropped 5 bases and J dropped 2; count of bases not matched to a gene: 5. Germline values: CDR1 MNHNS, CDR2 SASEGT. CDR3 bases: TGTGCCAGCAGTAAGGACAGGGTCCCCTACAATGAGCAGTTCTTC. It yields the protein CASSKDRVPYNEQFF.

V is TRBV7-2 and J is TRBJ2-7; D possibly corresponds to TRBD1 (8 bases). This CDR3 has 16 residues. Germline values: CDR1 SGHTA, CDR2 FQGNSA. Trimming took 2 bases from V and 0 from J, leaving 14 bases between them. The CDR3 reads CASSLRTGRDSYEQYF. As DNA, the CDR3 is TGTGCCAGCAGCTTACGGACAGGGAGGGACTCCTACGAGCAGTACTTC.

This chain uses TRBV29-1 with TRBJ1-1; 9 bases fit TRBD1. This CDR3 region has 15 residues. The ends lost 6 bases at V and 1 base at J; junction bases unmatched: 9. Germline V gene data show CDR1 as SQVTM and CDR2 as ANQGSEA. Written as DNA, the CDR3 is TGCAGCGTCCGAGACAGGGGGGATGAGAACACTGAAGCTTTCTTT. Translating gives CSVRDRGDENTEAFF.

The V and J genes are TRBV5-1 and TRBJ2-5, with 7 bases that match TRBD2. The CDR3 loop spans 16 amino acids. CDR1 and CDR2 (germline): SGHRS, YFSETQ. The ends lost 4 bases at V and 5 bases at J; junction bases unmatched: 14. The CDR3 loop reads CASSPLPRGGGETQYF. DNA for the CDR3: TGCGCCAGCAGCCCTCTGCCTCGCGGGGGTGGTGAGACCCAGTACTTC.

This clonotype has ten or more counts. This chain joins TRBV10-3 and TRBJ2-5, with no clear D. V lost 1 base to trimming and J lost 2 bases, with 8 bases between them. The CDR3 sequence is 14 residues long. CDR1 and CDR2 (germline): ENHRY, SYGVKD. The CDR3 sequence is CAISEFNSQETQYF. The CDR3 bases are TGTGCCATCAGTGAGTTTAACAGTCAAGAGACCCAGTACTTC.

The V call is TRBV6-5, the J call TRBJ1-2; D not certain. The CDR3 totals 13 residues. Germline V gives CDR1 MNHEY, CDR2 SVGAGI. The V end lost 11 bases, the J end lost 7 bases, and 20 bases lay between the germline ends. The CDR3 spells CADEPQSRGGYTF. As DNA, the CDR3 is TGTGCCGATGAACCCCAGTCGCGGGGTGGCTACACCTTC.

The CDR3 DNA reads as TGCAGTGCTAGGTCAGACGCAGATACGCAGTATTTT. It translates to CSARSDADTQYF. The chain is built from TRBV20-1 and TRBJ2-3; D is ambiguous. CDR1 DFQATT and CDR2 SNEGSKA come from the germline V gene (reference sequence). The CDR3 is made up of 12 amino acids. V lost 3 bases and J 4 bases, leaving 8 bases between the germline ends.

The CDR3 bases are TGTGCCAGCAGTTACTCAGCTTATACAGGGGCATCATCCTACGAGCAGTACTTC. As protein: CASSYSAYTGASSYEQYF. The rearrangement joins TRBV6-5 to TRBJ2-7; 7 bases agree with TRBD1. Germline values: CDR1 MNHEY, CDR2 SVGAGI. V shed 0 bases, J shed 1 base, and the junction held 12 bases outside the gene matches. This CDR3 is built from 18 residues.

The V call is TRBV5-6, the J call TRBJ1-1, with TRBD1 matching over 10 bases. CDR3 size: 18 residues. Germline V CDR1 and CDR2: SGHDT, YYEEEE. Germline trimming cut 0 bases from V and 3 bases from J; bases unmatched to any gene: 11. CDR3 in DNA: TGTGCCAGCAGCTTGGTGGGGGGACAGGGGTCGAGTTACACTGAAGCTTTCTTT. Translation gives CASSLVGGQGSSYTEAFF.

The chain recombines TRBV5-6 with TRBJ1-5, with D perhaps TRBD1 (5 bases). Trimming removed 2 bases at V and 5 bases at J, with 5 bases between. The V gene's germline CDR1 is SGHDT and CDR2 YYEEEE. This CDR3 is 12 amino acids long. In nucleotides, the CDR3 is TGTGCCAGCAGCTTACAGGATCAGCCCCAGCATTTT. This encodes CASSLQDQPQHF.

This clonotype appeared a few times. The chain carries TRBV4-2 and TRBJ2-1, with TRBD2 identical over 11 bases. This CDR3 contains 17 residues. The germline V gene encodes CDR1 LGHNA and CDR2 YNFKEQ. With 0 bases clipped from V and 6 bases from J, the junction kept 7 bases outside the gene matches. CDR3 bases: TGTGCCAGCAGCCAAGAGGGGATGACTAGCGGGACCAATGAGCAGTTCTTC. Its protein is CASSQEGMTSGTNEQFF.

This chain links TRBV18 with TRBJ2-5; D perhaps matches TRBD2 (5 bases). Germline CDR1 and CDR2: KGHSH and LQKENI. Deletions cut 2 bases from V and 4 bases from J, with 11 bases between. This CDR3 contains 14 residues. CDR3 nucleotide sequence: TGTGCCAGCTCACCAAATTGGAGGTTAGAGACCCAGTACTTC. Its protein product is CASSPNWRLETQYF.

There are a few counts of this clonotype. The chain employs TRBV5-6 and TRBJ2-7, with D possibly TRBD2 on 6 matching bases. The germline V gene has CDR1 SGHDT and CDR2 YYEEEE. The V and J ends lost 4 bases and 8 bases respectively, with 10 bases between them. The CDR3 has 11 amino acids. DNA of the CDR3: TGTGCCAGCAGCGGTCGGGGGAAGCAGTACTTC. Its translation: CASSGRGKQYF.

This clonotype came up once. The V gene is TRBV28, the J gene TRBJ2-2; D is perhaps TRBD1 (5 bases). The CDR3 runs to 15 residues. CDR1 is MDHEN, CDR2 SYDVKM, per germline. The V gene lost 2 bases and the J gene lost 4 bases, with 11 bases spanning the gap. The CDR3 loop reads CASSLLGVSTGELFF. CDR3 coding DNA: TGTGCCAGCAGTTTACTAGGGGTCAGCACCGGGGAGCTGTTTTTT.

V usage is TRBV12-3 or TRBV12-4 and J usage is TRBJ2-5, with a weak D call TRBD1 (6 bases). Trimming removed 2 bases from V and 2 bases from J, with 12 bases in between. This CDR3 contains 15 residues. In nucleotides, the CDR3 is TGTGCCAGCAGTTTAAGGGGACACCCGCAAGAGACCCAGTACTTC. It encodes CASSLRGHPQETQYF.

CDR3 in amino acids: CASSRSGQGSIEQYF. CDR3 in DNA: TGCGCCAGCAGCCGGTCGGGACAGGGATCTATCGAGCAGTACTTC. V is TRBV5-1 and J is TRBJ2-5, with TRBD1 identical over 9 bases. The J call is doubtful: the DNA matches TRBJ2-7 better. CDR1 is SGHRS, CDR2 YFSETQ, per germline. This CDR3 comprises 15 residues.